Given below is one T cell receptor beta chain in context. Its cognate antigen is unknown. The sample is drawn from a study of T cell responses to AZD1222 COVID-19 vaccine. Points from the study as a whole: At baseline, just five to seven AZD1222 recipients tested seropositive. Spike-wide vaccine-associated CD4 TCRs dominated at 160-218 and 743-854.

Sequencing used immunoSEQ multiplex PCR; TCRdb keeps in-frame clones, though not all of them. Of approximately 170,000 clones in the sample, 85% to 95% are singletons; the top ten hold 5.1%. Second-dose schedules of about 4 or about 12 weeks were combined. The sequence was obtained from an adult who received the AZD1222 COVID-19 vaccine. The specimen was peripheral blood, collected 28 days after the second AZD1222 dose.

CDR3 nucleotides: TGTGCCAGCAGTTTTGCGGACTACAATGAGCAGTTCTTC. Encoded protein: CASSFADYNEQFF. The chain couples TRBV6-2 or TRBV6-3 to TRBJ2-1; D gene uncertain. Trimming removed 4 bases from V and 3 bases from J, with 7 bases in between. The CDR3 runs to 13 residues. Germline CDR1 MNHEY, CDR2 SVGEGT.